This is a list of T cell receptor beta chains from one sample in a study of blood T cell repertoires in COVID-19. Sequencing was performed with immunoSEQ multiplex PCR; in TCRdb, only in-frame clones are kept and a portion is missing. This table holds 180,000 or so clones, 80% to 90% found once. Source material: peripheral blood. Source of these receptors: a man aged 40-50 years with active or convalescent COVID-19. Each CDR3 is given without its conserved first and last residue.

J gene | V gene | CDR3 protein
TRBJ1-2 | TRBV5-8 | ASNRRDSSYT
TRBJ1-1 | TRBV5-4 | ASSNAPGNTEAF
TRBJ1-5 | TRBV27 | ASSGGTGGNQPQH
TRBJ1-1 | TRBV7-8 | ASSVMGAWRDTEAF
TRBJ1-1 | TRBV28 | ASSEDREAEAF
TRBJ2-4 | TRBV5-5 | ASSWDRLGNIQY
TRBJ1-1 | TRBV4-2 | ASSQERSLEAF
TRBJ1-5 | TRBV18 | ASSPFWGGAGQPQH
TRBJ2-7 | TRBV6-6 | ASSQQGYEQY
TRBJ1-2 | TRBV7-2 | ASTPTGGRNYGYT
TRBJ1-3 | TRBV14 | ASSPLGLPTLPNSGNTIY
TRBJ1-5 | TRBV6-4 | ASAMDRNQPQH
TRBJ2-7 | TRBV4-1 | ASSPQGGLASYEQY
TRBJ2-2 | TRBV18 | ASSQYTGELF
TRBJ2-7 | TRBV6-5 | ASSYSGGPYEQY
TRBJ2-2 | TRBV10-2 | ASSGTKGRGTGELF
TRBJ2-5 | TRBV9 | ASSVDVGGRETQY
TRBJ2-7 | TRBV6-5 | ASSYLDGGSYEQY
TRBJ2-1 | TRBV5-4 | ASSSSGGSSYNEQF
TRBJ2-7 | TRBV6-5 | ASSYFQGNYEQY
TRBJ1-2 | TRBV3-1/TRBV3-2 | ASSHGSTDGYT
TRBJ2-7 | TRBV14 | ASSQEGLADLHEQY
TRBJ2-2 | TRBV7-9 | ASSSGQGNTGELF
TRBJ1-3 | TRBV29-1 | SVRTGPGNTIY
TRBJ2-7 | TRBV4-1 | ASSQVVTGSYEQY
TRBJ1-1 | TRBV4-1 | ASSQDGVYRVKNTEAF
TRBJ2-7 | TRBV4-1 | ASSQDRGRGEQY
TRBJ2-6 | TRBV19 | ASSAGSGANVLT
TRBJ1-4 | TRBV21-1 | ASSKARDRGPMNEKLF
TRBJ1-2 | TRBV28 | ASSGLSYGYT
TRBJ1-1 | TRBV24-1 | ATSDQTAEAF
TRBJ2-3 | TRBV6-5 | AGRASHSTDTQY
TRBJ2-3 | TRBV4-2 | ASSQDQAGGLDTQY
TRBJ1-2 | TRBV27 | ASSQQGMVYGYT
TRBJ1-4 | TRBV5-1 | ASSLGADINRGYEKLF
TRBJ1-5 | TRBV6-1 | ASSEPAGGSLTRGNQPQH
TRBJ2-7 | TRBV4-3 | ASSQDYWVAGGLYEQY
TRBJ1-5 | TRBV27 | ASSREGLSNQPQH
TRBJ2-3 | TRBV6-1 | ASSDFRGDTDTQY
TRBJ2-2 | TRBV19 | ASRGTGDTNTGELF
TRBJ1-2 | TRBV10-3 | AISDSRTGNYGYT
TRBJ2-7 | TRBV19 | ASSIEANYEQY
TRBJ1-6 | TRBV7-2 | ASSSGGKHNSPLH
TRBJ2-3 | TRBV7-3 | ASSLGGARDTQY
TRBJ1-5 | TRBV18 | ASSYSDSNQPQH
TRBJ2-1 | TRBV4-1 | ASSQDRGDNEQF
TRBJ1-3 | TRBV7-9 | ASRVDRGYSGNTIY
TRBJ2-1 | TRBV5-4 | ASSLGGGQYNEQF
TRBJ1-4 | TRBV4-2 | ASSQEKLENEKLF
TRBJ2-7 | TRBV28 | ASRGTTHGQY
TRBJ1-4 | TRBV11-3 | ASRDREDEKLF
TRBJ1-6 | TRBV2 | ASSKRGQNNSPLH
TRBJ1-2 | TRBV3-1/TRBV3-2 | ASSQAATGDNYGYT
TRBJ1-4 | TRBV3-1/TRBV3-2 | ASSQSRDRGRGANEKLF
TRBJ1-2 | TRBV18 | ASSPVGDRGLRYGYT
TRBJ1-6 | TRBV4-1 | ASSAPGERTPLH
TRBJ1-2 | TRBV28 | ASSSTGLWGYT
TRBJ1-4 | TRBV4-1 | ASSLYTTGMGEKLF
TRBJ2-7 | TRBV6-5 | ASSYSGGISYEQY